This T cell receptor beta chain stems from a study of shared clonotypes between healthy human individuals. Across the study: Three plates each covered CD4 naive and memory; CD8 naive two, CD8 memory one.

Regarding this clone: Its antigen is not identified.

This table comes from immunoSEQ multiplex PCR, and its TCRdb copy is limited to in-frame clones, with some not included. Here the sample spans about 1 million clones, about 70% being singletons. The CDR3 loop spans 15 amino acids. The V gene lost 3 bases and the J gene lost 2 bases, with 13 bases spanning the gap. The germline gives CDR1 ENHRY, CDR2 SYGVKD. Regarding the study as a whole: There were few donors, and this limited the genetic and exposure-history diversity represented. Relative to memory subsets, naive subsets generally showed larger estimated richness. Sequencing depth was expected to affect clonotype sharing among donors.

Sequenced sample: memory CD4+ T cells sorted from blood. This sample's subset: CD45RA-negative fraction. This rearrangement joins TRBV10-3 to TRBJ1-1; D is uncertain. This receptor was identified in a man aged 18 to 30 in good health. The CDR3 is CAISDKAGSNTEAFF. Here the CDR3 DNA reads TGTGCCATCAGTGATAAAGCGGGCAGTAACACTGAAGCTTTCTTT.